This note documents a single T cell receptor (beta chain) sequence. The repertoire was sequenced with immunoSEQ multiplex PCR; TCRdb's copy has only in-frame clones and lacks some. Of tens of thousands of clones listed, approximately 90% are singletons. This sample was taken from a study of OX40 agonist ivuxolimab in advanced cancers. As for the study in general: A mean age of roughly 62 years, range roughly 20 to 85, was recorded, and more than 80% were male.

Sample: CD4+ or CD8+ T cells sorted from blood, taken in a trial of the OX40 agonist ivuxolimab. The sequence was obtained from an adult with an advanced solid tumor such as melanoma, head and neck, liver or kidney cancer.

The CDR3 protein is CASSRSQGGYTF. In DNA form, the CDR3 reads TGTGCCAGCAGCCGATCTCAGGGTGGGTACACCTTC. The rearrangement uses TRBV7-9 and TRBJ1-2, with TRBD1 as a possible D gene (5 bases). Germline-derived CDR1 and CDR2 are SEHNR and FQNEAQ (reference sequence). This CDR3 contains 12 residues. Trimming left V 5 bases short and J 11 bases short, with 15 bases between.